The source of this TCR beta chain is a study of identical twins. In TCRdb, the 5' RACE reads were re-called with MiXCR into one record per CDR3 protein. The repertoire includes fewer than 800,000 distinct CDR3 sequences, about 7.1% of them detected once, and approximately 1.5% sits in the top ten. This CDR3 spans 13 amino acids. V lost 8 bases to trimming and J lost 2 bases, with 15 bases between them. CDR1 and CDR2 (germline): DFQATT, SNEGSKA (reference sequence). This clonotype showed up just once. Its target is not known. Study findings and constraints: Cord blood beta clonotypes that were abundant carried fewer insertions, and memory repertoires showed no such trend.

The data also belong to a second study, concerning yellow fever vaccine responses in identical twins.

This TCR came from a woman between 18 and 30 years old in good health. The specimen sequenced was PBMCs. The chain recombines TRBV20-1 with TRBJ2-5, with D maybe TRBD1 (7 bases). The CDR3 DNA sequence: TGCAGTTACGGAGGGGGCTGGCAAGAGACCCAGTACTTC. This translates into CSYGGGWQETQYF.